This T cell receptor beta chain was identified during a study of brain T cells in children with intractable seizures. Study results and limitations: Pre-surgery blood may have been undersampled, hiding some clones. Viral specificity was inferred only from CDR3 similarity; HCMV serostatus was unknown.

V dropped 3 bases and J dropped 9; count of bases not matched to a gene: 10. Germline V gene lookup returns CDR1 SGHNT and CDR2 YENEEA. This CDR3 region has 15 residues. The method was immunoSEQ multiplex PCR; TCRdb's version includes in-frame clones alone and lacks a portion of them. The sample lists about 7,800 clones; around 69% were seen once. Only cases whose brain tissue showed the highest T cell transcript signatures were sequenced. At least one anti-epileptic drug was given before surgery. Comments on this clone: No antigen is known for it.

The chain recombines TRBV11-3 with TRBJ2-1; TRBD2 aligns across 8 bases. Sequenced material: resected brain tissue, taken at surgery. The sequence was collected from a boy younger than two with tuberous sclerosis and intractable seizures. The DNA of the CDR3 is TGTGCCAGCAGCTTTCTTACGGGAGGGCCCAGTGAGCAGTTCTTC. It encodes CASSFLTGGPSEQFF. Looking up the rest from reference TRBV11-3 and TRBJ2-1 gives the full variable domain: EAGVVQSPRYKIIEKKQPVAFWCNPISGHNTLYWYLQNLGQGPELLIRYENEEAVDDSQLPKDRFSAERLKGVDSTLKIQPAELGDSAVYLCASSFLTGGPSEQFFGPGTRLTVL.